Listed below are T cell receptor beta chains from one sample, sequenced in a study of T cells in Graves' hyperthyroidism and ophthalmopathy. MiXCR, applied by TCRdb to the multiplex PCR reads, yields one record per CDR3 protein. The profile shows around 690,000 distinct CDR3 sequences, around 20% of them singletons. Sequencing input: blood. Receptors were obtained from a man aged 25-40 years with Graves' ophthalmopathy. The CDR3 runs from the conserved cysteine through the conserved F or W. D genes are given only for firm matches. Rows may omit the clone size; those that give it use once, few, many or a size class.

clone size	V gene	J gene	D gene	CDR3 DNA	CDR3 protein
many	TRBV2	TRBJ2-1	TRBD2	TGTGCCAGCAGTGTAAGGGGACTAGCGGACTACAGCTCCTACAATGAGCAGTTCTTC	CASSVRGLADYSSYNEQFF
few	TRBV3-1	TRBJ2-1	-	TGTGCCAGCGCCCCGGGTACAGGGTACACCTACAATGAGCAGTTCTTC	CASAPGTGYTYNEQFF
medium-sized	TRBV5-1	TRBJ1-4	TRBD1	TGCGCCAGCAGCTTGGGGGACAGTGGAGAAAAACTGTTTTTT	CASSLGDSGEKLFF
many	TRBV7-2	TRBJ2-7	TRBD1	TGTGCCAGCAGCTCGGACAGGGGGCGATCCTACGAGCAGTACTTC	CASSSDRGRSYEQYF
many	TRBV30	TRBJ1-2	-	TGTGCCTGGCGAAACCAAGGACATTATGGCTACACCTTC	CAWRNQGHYGYTF
-	TRBV7-2	TRBJ2-1	TRBD2	TGTGCCAGCAGCTCGTGGGGTAGCGGGGGAGTCGAAGTCCCCCACAATGAGCAGTTCTTC	CASSSWGSGGVEVPHNEQFF
few	TRBV11-1	TRBJ1-4	-	TGTGCCAGCAGCTTTGACAGAACAACTAATGAAAAACTGTTTTTT	CASSFDRTTNEKLFF
few	TRBV11-2	TRBJ2-2	TRBD2	TGTGCCAGCAGCCTAACTGGAGCGGGAGTGGGTGGGGAGCTGTTTTTT	CASSLTGAGVGGELFF
-	TRBV7-2	TRBJ2-7	TRBD2	TGTGCCAGCAGCTTTTCGGGACTAGCGGGAGAAGTAAACGAGCAGTACTTC	CASSFSGLAGEVNEQYF
-	TRBV19	TRBJ1-2	TRBD1	TGTGCCAGTAGTTCCGGGACAGGGCGAGATGGCTACACCTTC	CASSSGTGRDGYTF
many	TRBV11-2	TRBJ2-1	TRBD2	TGTGCCAGCAGCTCTTCCCTAGCGGGATACAATGAGCAGTTCTTC	CASSSSLAGYNEQFF
many	TRBV5-5	TRBJ1-4	TRBD1	TGTGCCAGCAGCGCGAGACAGGGGTCAAATGAAAAACTGTTTTTT	CASSARQGSNEKLFF
-	TRBV3-1	TRBJ2-7	-	TGTGCCAGCAGCCAAGAGACTCTGGGCTACGAGCAGTACTTC	CASSQETLGYEQYF
few	TRBV6-2/TRBV6-3	TRBJ2-1	-	TGTGCCAGCAGTTACTCGCAGCGGTACAATGAGCAGTTCTTC	CASSYSQRYNEQFF
-	TRBV2	TRBJ2-1	TRBD2	TGTGCCAGCAGTGGACTAGCGGGGGCCCTCAATGAGCAGTTCTTC	CASSGLAGALNEQFF
-	TRBV28	TRBJ1-6	TRBD1	TGTGCCAGCATCCCAAGTGGGACAGGGTATAATTCACCCCTCCACTTT	CASIPSGTGYNSPLHF
many	TRBV20-1	TRBJ2-1	-	TGCAGTGCGCGACCCCGAGACTACGGTTACAATGAGCAGTTCTTC	CSARPRDYGYNEQFF
many	TRBV30	TRBJ2-7	-	TGTGCCTGGAGACGACAGCCAATCTCCTACGAGCAGTACTTC	CAWRRQPISYEQYF
few	TRBV10-3	TRBJ2-7	-	TGTGCCATCAGGCAGGGTGGGGGGCGCGAGCAGTACTTC	CAIRQGGGREQYF
-	TRBV11-2	TRBJ2-2	TRBD1	TGTGTCAGCAGCCCAGGGACAGGGGCCGGGGAGCTGTTTTTT	CVSSPGTGAGELFF
-	TRBV6-1	TRBJ1-3	-	TGTGCCACTTATCGGGCCTCCGGAAACACCATATATTTT	CATYRASGNTIYF
many	TRBV28	TRBJ2-2	TRBD1	TGTGCCAGCAGTTTACCGCTGGGACAGGGGGAAACCGGGGAGCTGTTTTTT	CASSLPLGQGETGELFF
-	TRBV6-1	TRBJ2-7	TRBD2	TGTGCCAGCCACGGACTAGCGGTCTCCTACGAGCAGTACTTC	CASHGLAVSYEQYF
many	TRBV11-2	TRBJ2-7	-	TGTGCCAGCAGCTTAGTGGGCCCCCACGAGCAGTACTTC	CASSLVGPHEQYF
many	TRBV5-1	TRBJ1-3	-	TGCGCCAGCAGCCCGACAGGCCAGAGCTCTGGAAACACCATATATTTT	CASSPTGQSSGNTIYF
many	TRBV18	TRBJ2-4	TRBD1	TGTGCCAGCTCACCGGACAGGGGGCGCAAAAACATTCAGTACTTC	CASSPDRGRKNIQYF
few	TRBV12-3/TRBV12-4	TRBJ2-1	TRBD1	TGTGCCAGCAGTCAACAACAGGGGCCTACCACCCATGAGCAGTTCTTC	CASSQQQGPTTHEQFF
once	TRBV5-1	TRBJ1-2	-	TGCGCCAGCAGCCCCGATCTATCCCGGGGGGATGGCTACACCTTC	CASSPDLSRGDGYTF
-	TRBV7-2	TRBJ2-1	-	TGTGCCAGCAGCTTAGAAAGGGGTTACAATGAGCAGTTCTTC	CASSLERGYNEQFF
many	TRBV3-1	TRBJ1-2	-	TGTGCCAGCAGCCAAGATCTTTCTTTGTTGGCAGGGGAGGGCTACACCTTC	CASSQDLSLLAGEGYTF
-	TRBV14	TRBJ2-1	-	TGTGCCAGCAGCCAATGGGCCGAGAGCTCCTACAATGAGCAGTTCTTC	CASSQWAESSYNEQFF
few	TRBV7-3	TRBJ1-1	-	TGTGCCAGCAGCTTATACCCCGGGCCCGTGAAGAACACTGAAGCTTTCTTT	CASSLYPGPVKNTEAFF
many	TRBV7-8	TRBJ1-1	TRBD1	TGTGCCAGCAGCTTTACGGTCCGAACAGGGGATGAAGCTTTCTTT	CASSFTVRTGDEAFF
-	TRBV2	TRBJ1-6	-	TGTGCCACGTGGCGGGGCGACAATTCACCCCTCCACTTT	CATWRGDNSPLHF
many	TRBV7-9	TRBJ1-2	-	TGTGCCAGCAGCTTAAGGCAGAATAACTATGGCTACACCTTC	CASSLRQNNYGYTF
few	TRBV11-1	TRBJ2-2	TRBD2	TGTGCCAGCACCCCCGGGACTAGCGGGAGTCTCACCGGGGAGCTGTTTTTT	CASTPGTSGSLTGELFF
few	TRBV27	TRBJ2-7	-	TGTGCCAGCAGTGGCAGGTCGGGGGACGAGCAGTACTTC	CASSGRSGDEQYF
-	TRBV16	TRBJ2-1	TRBD2	TGTGCCAGCAGCCTAGGGACTAGGGAGGAGGATGAGCAGTTCTTC	CASSLGTREEDEQFF
many	TRBV7-8	TRBJ2-7	TRBD2	TGTGCCAGCAGCCTCCGACTAGCGGGAGTGCGCGAGCAGTACTTC	CASSLRLAGVREQYF
-	TRBV5-1	TRBJ2-3	TRBD2	TGCGCCAGCAGATCGGGACTAGCGGGAGGGCCTCCAGATACGCAGTATTTT	CASRSGLAGGPPDTQYF
-	TRBV18	TRBJ2-4	-	TGTGCCAGCTCACCCGAAGGAAACATTCAGTACTTC	CASSPEGNIQYF
few	TRBV4-1	TRBJ2-7	TRBD1	TGCGCCAGCAGCCCCGGGACAGGGAGACGCCACGAGCAGTACTTC	CASSPGTGRRHEQYF
many	TRBV12-3/TRBV12-4	TRBJ2-5	TRBD2	TGTGCCAGCAGCAGCGGGAGGTACCAAGAGACCCAGTACTTC	CASSSGRYQETQYF
many	TRBV28	TRBJ2-7	-	TGTGCCAGCAGTCCTCCATTGGGGGGAAGCAGGGACGAGCAGTACTTC	CASSPPLGGSRDEQYF
-	TRBV18	TRBJ2-1	-	TGTGCCAGCTCCAATAGGAGGGCCGCCGACAATGAGCAGTTCTTC	CASSNRRAADNEQFF
many	TRBV3-1	TRBJ1-4	TRBD1	TGTGCCAGCAGCCAAGGCACAGGGGCCAATGAAAAACTGTTTTTT	CASSQGTGANEKLFF
-	TRBV18	TRBJ1-6	TRBD1	TGTGCCAGCTCACCGGGACAGACTTATAATTCACCCCTCCACTTT	CASSPGQTYNSPLHF
few	TRBV11-2	TRBJ2-2	TRBD1	TGTGCCAGCAGCTTCGTCTTACAGGGGGCCGGGAACGCCGGGGAGCTGTTTTTT	CASSFVLQGAGNAGELFF
-	TRBV20-1	TRBJ2-2	-	TGCAGTGCTTGGCCAGGGGATAGCGTGAACACCGGGGAGCTGTTTTTT	CSAWPGDSVNTGELFF
many	TRBV29-1	TRBJ2-5	TRBD1	TGCAGCGAGCAGGGGGCGGAAGAGACCCAGTACTTC	CSEQGAEETQYF
few	TRBV9	TRBJ1-1	-	TGTGCCAGCGGCCGGGGGGAGCTGAACACTGAAGCTTTCTTT	CASGRGELNTEAFF
-	TRBV20-1	TRBJ1-1	-	TGCAGTGCTAGGATGGCCAGGACTGAAGCTTTCTTT	CSARMARTEAFF
-	TRBV27	TRBJ2-7	-	TGTGCCAACTCCGGGACTCGGGCCTACTACGAGCAGTACTTC	CANSGTRAYYEQYF
-	TRBV5-6	TRBJ2-7	-	TGTGCCAGCAGCTTGGTGGAGGGAGAGCAGTACTTC	CASSLVEGEQYF
many	TRBV24-1	TRBJ1-1	TRBD1	TGTGCCACCAATGGGCTGGGACAGGGTAATAAGAAAGAGAACACTGAAGCTTTCTTT	CATNGLGQGNKKENTEAFF
few	TRBV6-1	TRBJ2-7	TRBD2	TGTGCCGTCCGTAGCGGGAGGGCCGCCAACGAGCAGTACTTC	CAVRSGRAANEQYF
-	TRBV19	TRBJ2-1	-	TGTGCCAGTAGTATTGGCGAGGGGCCTTACAATGAGCAGTTCTTC	CASSIGEGPYNEQFF